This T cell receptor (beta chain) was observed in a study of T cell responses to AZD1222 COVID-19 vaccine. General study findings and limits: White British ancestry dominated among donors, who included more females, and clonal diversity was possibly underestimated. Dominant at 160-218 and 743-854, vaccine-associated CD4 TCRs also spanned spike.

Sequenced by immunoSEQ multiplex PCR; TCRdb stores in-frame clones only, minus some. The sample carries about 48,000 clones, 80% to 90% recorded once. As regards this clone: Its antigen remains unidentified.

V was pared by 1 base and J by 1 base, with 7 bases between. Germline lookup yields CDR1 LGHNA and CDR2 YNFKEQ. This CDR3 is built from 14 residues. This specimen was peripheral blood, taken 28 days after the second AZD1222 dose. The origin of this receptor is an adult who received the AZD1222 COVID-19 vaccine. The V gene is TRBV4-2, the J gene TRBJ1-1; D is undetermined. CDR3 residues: CASSQVEGNTEAFF. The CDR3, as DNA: TGTGCCAGCAGCCAAGTCGAGGGGAACACTGAAGCTTTCTTT.